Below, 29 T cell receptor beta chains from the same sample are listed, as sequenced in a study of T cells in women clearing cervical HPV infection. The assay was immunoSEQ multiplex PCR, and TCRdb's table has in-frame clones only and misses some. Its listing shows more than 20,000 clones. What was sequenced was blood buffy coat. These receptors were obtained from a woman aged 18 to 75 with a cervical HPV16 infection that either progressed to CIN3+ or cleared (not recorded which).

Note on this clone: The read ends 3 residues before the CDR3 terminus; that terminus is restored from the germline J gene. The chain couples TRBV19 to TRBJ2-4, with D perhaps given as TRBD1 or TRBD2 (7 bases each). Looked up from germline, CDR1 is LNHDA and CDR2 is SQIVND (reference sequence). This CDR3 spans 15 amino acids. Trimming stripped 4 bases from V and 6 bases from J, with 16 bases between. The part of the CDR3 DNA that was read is TGTGCCAGTAGTAGCCAGGGGAGGGACAGAAACATT. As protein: CASSSQGRDRNI. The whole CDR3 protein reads CASSSQGRDRNIQYF.

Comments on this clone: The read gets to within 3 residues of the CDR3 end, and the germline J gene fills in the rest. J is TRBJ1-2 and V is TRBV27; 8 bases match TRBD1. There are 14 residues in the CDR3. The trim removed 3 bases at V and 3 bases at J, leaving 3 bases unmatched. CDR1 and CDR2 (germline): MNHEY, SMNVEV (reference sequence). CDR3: CASSFQGADYGYTF. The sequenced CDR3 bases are TGTGCCAGCAGTTTTCAGGGGGCTGACTATGGC.

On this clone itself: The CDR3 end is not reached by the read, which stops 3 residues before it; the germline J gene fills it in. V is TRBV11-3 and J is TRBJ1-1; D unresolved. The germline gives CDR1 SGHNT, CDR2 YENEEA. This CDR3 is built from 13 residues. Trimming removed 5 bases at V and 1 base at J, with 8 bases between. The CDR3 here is CASSISGNTEAFF. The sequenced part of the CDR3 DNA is TGTGCCAGCAGCATCTCAGGGAACACTGAA.

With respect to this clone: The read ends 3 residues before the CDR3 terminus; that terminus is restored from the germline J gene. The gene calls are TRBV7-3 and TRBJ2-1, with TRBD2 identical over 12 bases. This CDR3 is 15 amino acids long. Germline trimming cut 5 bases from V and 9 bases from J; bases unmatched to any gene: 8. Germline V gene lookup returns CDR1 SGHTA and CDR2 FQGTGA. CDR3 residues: CASSPLAGGRGEQFF. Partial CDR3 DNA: TGTGCCAGCAGCCCACTAGCGGGGGGACGTGGTGAG.

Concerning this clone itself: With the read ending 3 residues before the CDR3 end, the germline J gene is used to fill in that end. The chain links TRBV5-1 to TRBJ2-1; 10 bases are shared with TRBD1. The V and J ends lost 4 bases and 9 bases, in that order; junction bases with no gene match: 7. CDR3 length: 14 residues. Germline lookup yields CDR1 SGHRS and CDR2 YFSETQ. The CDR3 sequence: CASSDDRGPSEQFF. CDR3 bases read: TGCGCCAGCAGCGACGACAGGGGGCCAAGTGAG. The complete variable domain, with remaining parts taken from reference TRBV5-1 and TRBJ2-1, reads KAGVTQTPRYLIKTRGQQVTLSCSPISGHRSVSWYQQTPGQGLQFLFEYFSETQRNKGNFPGRFSGRQFSNSRSEMNVSTLELGDSALYLCASSDDRGPSEQFFGPGTRLTVL.

The DNA read from the CDR3 is TGCGCCAGCAGCTCGGGGGACAGAAATGAG. This encodes CASSSGDRNE. The whole CDR3 reads CASSSGDRNEQFF. The gene calls are TRBV5-1 and TRBJ2-1, with D perhaps TRBD1 (7 bases). The CDR3 extends 3 residues past the end of the read, so its final part is completed from the germline J gene. This CDR3 is built from 13 residues. Trimming removed 3 bases from V and 7 bases from J, with 11 bases in between. Germline CDR1 and CDR2: SGHRS and YFSETQ.

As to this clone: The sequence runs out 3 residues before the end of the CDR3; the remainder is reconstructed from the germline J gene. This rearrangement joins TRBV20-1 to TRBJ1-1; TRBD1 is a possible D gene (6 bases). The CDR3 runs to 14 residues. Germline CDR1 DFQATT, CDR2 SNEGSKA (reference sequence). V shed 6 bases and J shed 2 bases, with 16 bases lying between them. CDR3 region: CSANLQGTNTEAFF. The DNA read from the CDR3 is TGCAGTGCCAACCTACAGGGAACTAACACTGAA.

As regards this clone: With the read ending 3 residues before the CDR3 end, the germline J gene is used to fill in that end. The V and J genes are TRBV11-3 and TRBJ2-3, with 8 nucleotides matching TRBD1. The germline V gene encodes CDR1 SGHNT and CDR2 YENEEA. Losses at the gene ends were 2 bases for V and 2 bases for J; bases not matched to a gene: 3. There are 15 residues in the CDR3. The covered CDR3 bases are TGTGCCAGCAGCTTAACAGGGGGGTACACAGATACG. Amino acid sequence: CASSLTGGYTDT. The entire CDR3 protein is CASSLTGGYTDTQYF.

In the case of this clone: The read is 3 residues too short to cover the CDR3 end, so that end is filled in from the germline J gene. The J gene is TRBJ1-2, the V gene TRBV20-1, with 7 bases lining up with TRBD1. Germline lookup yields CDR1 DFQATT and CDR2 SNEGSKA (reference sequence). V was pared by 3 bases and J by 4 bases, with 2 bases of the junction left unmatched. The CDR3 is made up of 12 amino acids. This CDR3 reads CSARGTAYGYTF. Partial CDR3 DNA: TGCAGTGCTAGGGGGACAGCCTATGGC.

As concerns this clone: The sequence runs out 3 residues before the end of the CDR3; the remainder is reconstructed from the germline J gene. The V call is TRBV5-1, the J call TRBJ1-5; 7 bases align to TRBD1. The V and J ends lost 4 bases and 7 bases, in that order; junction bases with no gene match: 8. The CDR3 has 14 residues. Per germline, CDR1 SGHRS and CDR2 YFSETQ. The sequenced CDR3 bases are TGCGCCAGCAGCCCCGAGGGGGCAGGACAGCCC. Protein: CASSPEGAGQP. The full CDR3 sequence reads CASSPEGAGQPQHF.

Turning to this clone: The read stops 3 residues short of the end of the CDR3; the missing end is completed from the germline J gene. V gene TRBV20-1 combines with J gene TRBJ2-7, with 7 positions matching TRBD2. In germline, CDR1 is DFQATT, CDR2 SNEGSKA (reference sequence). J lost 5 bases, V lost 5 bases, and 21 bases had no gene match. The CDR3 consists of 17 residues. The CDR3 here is CSASSHLKRGSGDEQYF. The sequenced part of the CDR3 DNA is TGCAGTGCTTCCTCTCACCTGAAGCGCGGGAGCGGTGACGAG.

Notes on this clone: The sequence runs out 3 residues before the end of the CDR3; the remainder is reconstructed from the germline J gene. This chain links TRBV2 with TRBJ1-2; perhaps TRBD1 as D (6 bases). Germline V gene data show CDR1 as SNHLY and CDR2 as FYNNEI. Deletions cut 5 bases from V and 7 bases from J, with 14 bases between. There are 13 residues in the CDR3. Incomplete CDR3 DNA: TGTGCCAGCAGTCCCACAGGGAGCCCTGGC. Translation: CASSPTGSPG. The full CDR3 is CASSPTGSPGYTF.

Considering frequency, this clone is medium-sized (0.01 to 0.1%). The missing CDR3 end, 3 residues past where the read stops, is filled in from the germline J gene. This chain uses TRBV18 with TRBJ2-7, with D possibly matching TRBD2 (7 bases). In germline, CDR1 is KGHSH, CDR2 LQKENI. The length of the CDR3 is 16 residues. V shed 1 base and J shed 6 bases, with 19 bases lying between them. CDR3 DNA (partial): TGTGCCAGCTCACCACTTGTAGCGGGTGAAGGGGGCGAG. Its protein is CASSPLVAGEGGE. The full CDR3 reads CASSPLVAGEGGEQYF.

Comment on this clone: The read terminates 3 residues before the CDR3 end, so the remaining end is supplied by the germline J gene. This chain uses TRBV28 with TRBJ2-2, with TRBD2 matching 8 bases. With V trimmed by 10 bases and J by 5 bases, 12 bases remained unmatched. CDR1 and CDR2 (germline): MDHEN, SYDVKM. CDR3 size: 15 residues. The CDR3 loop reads CAISSGSLSTGELFF. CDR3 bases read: TGTGCCATTTCCAGCGGGAGTTTGAGTACCGGGGAG.

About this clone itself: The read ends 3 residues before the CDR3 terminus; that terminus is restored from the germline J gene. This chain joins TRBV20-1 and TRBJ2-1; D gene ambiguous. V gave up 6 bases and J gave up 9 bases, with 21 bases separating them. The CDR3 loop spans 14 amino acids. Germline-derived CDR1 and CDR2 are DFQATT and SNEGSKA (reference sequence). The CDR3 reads CSAPVSRLAGEQFF. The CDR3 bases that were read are TGCAGTGCCCCAGTCTCCCGCTTAGCCGGTGAG.

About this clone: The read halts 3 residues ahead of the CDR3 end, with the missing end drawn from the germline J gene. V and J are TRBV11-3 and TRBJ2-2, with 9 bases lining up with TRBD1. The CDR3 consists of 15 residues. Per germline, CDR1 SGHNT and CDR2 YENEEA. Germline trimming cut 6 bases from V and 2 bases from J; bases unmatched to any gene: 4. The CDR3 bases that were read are TGTGCCAGCAGTCGGGACAGGGCTAACACCGGGGAG. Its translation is CASSRDRANTGE. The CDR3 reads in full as CASSRDRANTGELFF.

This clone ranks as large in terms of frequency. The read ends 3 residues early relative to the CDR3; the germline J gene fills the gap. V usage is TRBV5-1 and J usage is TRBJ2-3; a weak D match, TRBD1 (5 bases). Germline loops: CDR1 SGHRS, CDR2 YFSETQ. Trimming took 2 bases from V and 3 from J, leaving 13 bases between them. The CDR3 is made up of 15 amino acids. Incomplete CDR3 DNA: TGCGCCAGCAGCTTCGCCAGGGAACGGACAGATACG. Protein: CASSFARERTDT. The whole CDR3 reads CASSFARERTDTQYF.

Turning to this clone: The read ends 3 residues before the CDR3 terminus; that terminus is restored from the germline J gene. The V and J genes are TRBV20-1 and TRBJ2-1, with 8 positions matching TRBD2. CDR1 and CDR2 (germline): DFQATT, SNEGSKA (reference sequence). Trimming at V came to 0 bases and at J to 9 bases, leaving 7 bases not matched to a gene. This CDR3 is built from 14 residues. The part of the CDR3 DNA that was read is TGCAGTGCTAGAGATGCGGGCGCGGGAGGTGAG. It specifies CSARDAGAGGE. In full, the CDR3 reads CSARDAGAGGEQFF.

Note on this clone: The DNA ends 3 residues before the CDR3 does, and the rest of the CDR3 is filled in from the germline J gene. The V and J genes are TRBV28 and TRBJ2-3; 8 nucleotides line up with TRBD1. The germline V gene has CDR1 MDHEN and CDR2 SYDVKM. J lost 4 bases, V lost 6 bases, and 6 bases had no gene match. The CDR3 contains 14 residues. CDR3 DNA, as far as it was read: TGTGCCAGCAGCGTAAGGACAGGGTCAGATACG. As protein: CASSVRTGSDT. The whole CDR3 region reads CASSVRTGSDTQYF.

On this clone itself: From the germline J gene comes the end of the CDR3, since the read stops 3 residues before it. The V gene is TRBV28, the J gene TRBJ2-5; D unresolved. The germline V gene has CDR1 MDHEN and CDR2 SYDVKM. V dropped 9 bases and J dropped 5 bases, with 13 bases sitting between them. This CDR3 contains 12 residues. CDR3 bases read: TGTGCCAGTTTCGGTACGATTGAGACC. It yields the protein CASFGTIET. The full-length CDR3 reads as CASFGTIETQYF.

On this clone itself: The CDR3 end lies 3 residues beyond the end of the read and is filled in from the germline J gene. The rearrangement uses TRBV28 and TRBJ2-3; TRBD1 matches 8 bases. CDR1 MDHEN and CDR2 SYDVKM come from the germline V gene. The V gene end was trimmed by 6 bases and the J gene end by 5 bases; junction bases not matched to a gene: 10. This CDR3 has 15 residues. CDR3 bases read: TGTGCCAGCAGACAAGGACAGGGACGAGGAGATACG. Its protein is CASRQGQGRGDT. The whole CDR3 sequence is CASRQGQGRGDTQYF.

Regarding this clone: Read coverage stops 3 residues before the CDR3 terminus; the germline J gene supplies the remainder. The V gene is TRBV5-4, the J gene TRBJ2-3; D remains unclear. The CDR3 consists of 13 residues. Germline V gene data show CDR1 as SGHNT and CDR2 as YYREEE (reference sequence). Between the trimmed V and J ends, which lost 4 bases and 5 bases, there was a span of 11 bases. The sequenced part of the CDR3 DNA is TGTGCCAGCAGCCCCGATGCAGAAGATACG. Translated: CASSPDAEDT. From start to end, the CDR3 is CASSPDAEDTQYF.

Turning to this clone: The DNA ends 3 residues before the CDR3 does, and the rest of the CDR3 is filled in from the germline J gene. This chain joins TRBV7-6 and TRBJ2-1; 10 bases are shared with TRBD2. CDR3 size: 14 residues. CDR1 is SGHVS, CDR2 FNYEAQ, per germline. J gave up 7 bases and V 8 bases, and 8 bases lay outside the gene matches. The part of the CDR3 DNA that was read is TGTGCCAGCTCGAGAACTAGCGGGATAAATGAG. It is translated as CASSRTSGINE. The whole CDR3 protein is CASSRTSGINEQFF.

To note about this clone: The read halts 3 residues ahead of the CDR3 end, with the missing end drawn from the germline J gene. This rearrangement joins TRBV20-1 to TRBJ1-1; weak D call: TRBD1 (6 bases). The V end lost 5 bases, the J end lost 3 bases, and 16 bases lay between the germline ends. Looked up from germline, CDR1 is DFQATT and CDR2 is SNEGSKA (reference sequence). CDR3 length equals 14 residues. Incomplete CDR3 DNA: TGCAGTGCTTACGAGGGGGGGAGGGACACTGAA. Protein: CSAYEGGRDTE. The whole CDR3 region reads CSAYEGGRDTEAFF.

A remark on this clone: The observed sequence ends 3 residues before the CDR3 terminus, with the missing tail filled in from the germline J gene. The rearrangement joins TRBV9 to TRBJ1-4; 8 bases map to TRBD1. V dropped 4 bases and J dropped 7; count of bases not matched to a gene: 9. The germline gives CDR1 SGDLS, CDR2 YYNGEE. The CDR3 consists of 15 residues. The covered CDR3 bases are TGTGCCAGCAGCAACACTCAGGGGGCAGGTGAAAAA. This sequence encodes CASSNTQGAGEK. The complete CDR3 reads CASSNTQGAGEKLFF. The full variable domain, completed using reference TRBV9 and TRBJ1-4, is DSGVTQTPKHLITATGQRVTLRCSPRSGDLSVYWYQQSLDQGLQFLIQYYNGEERAKGNILERFSAQQFPDLHSELNLSSLELGDSALYFCASSNTQGAGEKLFFGSGTQLSVL.

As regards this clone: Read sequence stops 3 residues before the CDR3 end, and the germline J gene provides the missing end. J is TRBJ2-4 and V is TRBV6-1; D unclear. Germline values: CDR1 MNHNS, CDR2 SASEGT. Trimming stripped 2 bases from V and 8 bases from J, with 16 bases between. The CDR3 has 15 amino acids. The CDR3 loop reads CASSELTTSFYIQYF. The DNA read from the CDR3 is TGTGCCAGCAGTGAACTTACCACAAGTTTTTACATT.

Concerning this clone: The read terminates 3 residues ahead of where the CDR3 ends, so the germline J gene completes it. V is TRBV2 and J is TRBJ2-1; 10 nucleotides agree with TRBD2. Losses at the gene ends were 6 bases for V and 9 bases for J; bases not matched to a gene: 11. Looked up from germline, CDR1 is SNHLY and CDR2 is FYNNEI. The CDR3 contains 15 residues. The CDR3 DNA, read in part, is TGTGCCAGCAGGGAGCAAGCGGGGGGGTCGGGTGAG. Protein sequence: CASREQAGGSGE. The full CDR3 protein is CASREQAGGSGEQFF.

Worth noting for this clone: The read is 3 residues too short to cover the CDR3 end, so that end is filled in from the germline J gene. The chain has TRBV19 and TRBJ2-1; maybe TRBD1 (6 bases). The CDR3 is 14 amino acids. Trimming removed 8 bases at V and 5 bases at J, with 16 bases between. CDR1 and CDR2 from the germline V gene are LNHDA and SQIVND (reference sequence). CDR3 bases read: TGTGCCAGTGGCCGACCCGGGACAAACAATGAG. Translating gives CASGRPGTNNE. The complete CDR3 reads CASGRPGTNNEQFF.

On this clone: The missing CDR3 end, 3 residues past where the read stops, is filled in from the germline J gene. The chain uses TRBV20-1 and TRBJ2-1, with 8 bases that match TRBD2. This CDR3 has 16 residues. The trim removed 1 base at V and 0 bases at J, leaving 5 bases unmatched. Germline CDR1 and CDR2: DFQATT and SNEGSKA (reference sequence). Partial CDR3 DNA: TGCAGTGCTAGAGCCATAAGCGGGAGCTCCTACAATGAG. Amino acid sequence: CSARAISGSSYNE. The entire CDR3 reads CSARAISGSSYNEQFF.